The text below deals with one TCR beta chain. Its antigen is as yet unknown. Samples of blood were obtained at baseline, on cycle 4 day 1, and on cycle 7 day 1. CDR1 LNHNV and CDR2 YYDKDF come from the germline V gene (reference sequence). The CDR3 is 13 amino acids. V trimming: 4 bases; J trimming: 9 bases; junction bases outside the gene matches: 6. This specimen comes from a study of OX40 agonist ivuxolimab in advanced cancers. Assay used: immunoSEQ multiplex PCR; TCRdb lists only in-frame clones, some missing. Of around 80,000 clones listed, around nine tenths are singletons. Broader study findings: With doses of 0.1-3.0 mg/kg, partial responders showed among the lowest clonal expansion.

The clonotype was recovered from an adult with an advanced solid tumor such as melanoma, head and neck, liver or kidney cancer. The sample here was CD4+ or CD8+ T cells sorted from blood, taken in a trial of the OX40 agonist ivuxolimab. V is TRBV15 and J is TRBJ1-5, with 7 bases matching TRBD1. The CDR3: CATSTGGGGPQHF. The CDR3 DNA reads as TGTGCCACCAGCACAGGGGGGGGAGGGCCCCAGCATTTT.